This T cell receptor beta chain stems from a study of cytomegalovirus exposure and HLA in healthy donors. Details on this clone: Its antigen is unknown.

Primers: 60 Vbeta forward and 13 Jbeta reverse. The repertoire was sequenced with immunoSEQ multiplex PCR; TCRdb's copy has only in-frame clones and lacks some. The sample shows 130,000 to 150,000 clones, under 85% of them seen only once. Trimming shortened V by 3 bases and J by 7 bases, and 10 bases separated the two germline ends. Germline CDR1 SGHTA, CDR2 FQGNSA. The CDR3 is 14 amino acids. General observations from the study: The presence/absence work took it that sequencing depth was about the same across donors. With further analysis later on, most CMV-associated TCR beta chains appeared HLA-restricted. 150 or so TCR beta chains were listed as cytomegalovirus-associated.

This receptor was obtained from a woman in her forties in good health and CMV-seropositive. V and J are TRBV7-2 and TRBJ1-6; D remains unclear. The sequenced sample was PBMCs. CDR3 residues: CASSLGPGNSPLHF. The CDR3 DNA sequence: TGTGCCAGCAGCTTGGGCCCCGGCAATTCACCCCTCCACTTT.